This TCR beta chain was observed in a study of cytomegalovirus exposure and HLA in healthy donors. The study, taken as a whole, reports: For cytomegalovirus status, the classifier reportedly gave diagnoses with high specificity and sensitivity. It has been reported that TCR beta sequences accurately predicted the HLA-A and HLA-B alleles of most subjects.

Although they were nominally healthy when sampled, donors likely had unrecorded immune exposures. PCR was performed using 60 Vbeta and 13 Jbeta primers. Repertoires were generated with immunoSEQ multiplex PCR, while TCRdb's copy carries only in-frame clones and drops some. Of roughly 110,000 clones detected, more than 65% appear once; the ten largest clones hold approximately 4.2%. Germline loops: CDR1 MGHRA, CDR2 YSYEKL. The CDR3 length is 14 residues. Between the trimmed V and J ends, which lost 8 bases and 9 bases, there was a span of 20 bases. As to this clone: The antigen is unknown.

The rearrangement uses TRBV4-1 and TRBJ2-1, with D perhaps TRBD2 (7 bases). This TCR was recovered from a male donor in good health and CMV-seronegative. The source material was PBMCs. CDR3: CASVQTVGGGEQFF. The CDR3 coding sequence is TGCGCCAGCGTCCAGACGGTGGGAGGGGGTGAGCAGTTCTTC.